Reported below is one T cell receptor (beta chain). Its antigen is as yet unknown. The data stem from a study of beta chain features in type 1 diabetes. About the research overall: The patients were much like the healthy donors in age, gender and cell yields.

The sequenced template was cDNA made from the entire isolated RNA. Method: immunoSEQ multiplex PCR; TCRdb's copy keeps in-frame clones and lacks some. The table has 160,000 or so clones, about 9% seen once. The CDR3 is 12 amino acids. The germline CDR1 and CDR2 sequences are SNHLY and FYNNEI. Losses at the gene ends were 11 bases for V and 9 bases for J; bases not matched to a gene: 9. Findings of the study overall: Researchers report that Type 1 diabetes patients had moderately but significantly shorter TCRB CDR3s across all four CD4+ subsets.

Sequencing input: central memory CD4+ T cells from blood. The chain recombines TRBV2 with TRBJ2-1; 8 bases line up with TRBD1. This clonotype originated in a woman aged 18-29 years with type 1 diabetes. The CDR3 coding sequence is TGTGCCGCAGGGGGCGGGACGGGTGAGCAGTTCTTC. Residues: CAAGGGTGEQFF.